The clone carrying this T cell receptor beta chain was seen at least ten times. The data derive from a study of T-cell reconstitution after alpha-beta-depleted transplantation in children. Unique molecular identifiers were built into the TCRbeta library. One entry per CDR3 protein, called by TCRdb with MiXCR from the PCR reads. The data show a few hundred thousand distinct CDR3 sequences, approximately 9.9% seen once. The CDR3 runs to 16 residues. V shed 4 bases and J 0 bases; nucleotides not matched to a gene: 4. Germline CDR1 is SGHRS and CDR2 is YFSETQ. The input for sequencing was PBMCs from the stem cell graft donor, taken from the stem cell graft. The chain uses TRBV5-1 and TRBJ2-4; 10 positions agree with TRBD2. This clonotype was obtained from a human donor who donated a stem cell graft to a child with SCID. CDR3 in amino acids: CASSNWTSGAKNIQYF. CDR3 DNA sequence: TGCGCCAGCAGCAACTGGACTAGCGGAGCCAAAAACATTCAGTACTTC.